Each of the 22 T cell receptor beta chains below was sequenced from the same sample in a study of control samples from healthy donors and cancer patients. Data came from immunoSEQ multiplex PCR; TCRdb stores just in-frame clones and leaves some out. The table has 100,000 to 150,000 clones, approximately 90% seen once. Material for sequencing was blood. All receptors come from a man between 18 and 35 years old in good health.

The CDR3: CASSTRGFTDTQYF. CDR3 sequence (DNA): TGTGCCAGCAGTACCCGAGGCTTCACAGATACGCAGTATTTT. The chain is built from TRBV6-5 and TRBJ2-3; no definite D call. From germline, CDR1 is MNHEY and CDR2 SVGAGI. Trimming took 5 bases from V and 2 from J, leaving 11 bases between them. CDR3 length: 14 amino acids.

The chain is built from TRBV7-9 and TRBJ2-7; 8 positions agree with TRBD1. CDR3 length: 14 amino acids. J lost 5 bases, V lost 1 base, and 4 bases had no gene match. Per germline, CDR1 SEHNR and CDR2 FQNEAQ (reference sequence). In DNA form, the CDR3 reads TGTGCCAGCAGCTTAGACAGGGGGAGAGACGAGCAGTACTTC. Amino acids: CASSLDRGRDEQYF.

This clone occurred once. The V and J genes are TRBV21-1 and TRBJ1-4. TRBV21-1 is a pseudogene. The CDR3 is made up of 17 amino acids. The CDR3 spells CASSKVSCRRLNEKLFF. The DNA of the CDR3 is TGTGCCAGCAGCAAAGTTAGCTGTCGCCGATTAAACGAAAAACTGTTTTTT.

The rearrangement joins TRBV30 to TRBJ2-3; D unresolved. The germline V and J ends were trimmed by 0 bases and 7 bases, with 11 bases remaining between them. Germline-derived CDR1 and CDR2 are GTSNPN and SVGIG (reference sequence). There are 13 residues in the CDR3. The DNA for the CDR3 is TGTGCCTGGAGTGTACGAGCTGCCTATACGCAGTATTTT. Translation: CAWSVRAAYTQYF.

As DNA, the CDR3 is TGTGCCAGCAGCATCCACCCCCGGGACAGGGTCGACAATCGCCCTAAAGAGACCCAGTACTTC. Residues: CASSIHPRDRVDNRPKETQYF. This chain joins TRBV6-6 and TRBJ2-5; 9 nucleotides align to TRBD1. The CDR3 covers 21 residues. V shed 6 bases, J shed 3 bases, and the junction held 26 bases outside the gene matches. CDR1 MNHNY and CDR2 SVGAGI come from the germline V gene (reference sequence).

In nucleotides, the CDR3 is TGTGCCAGTAGTATAGTCACGAGGGCGCGGGGCACTGAAGCTTTCTTT. Protein sequence: CASSIVTRARGTEAFF. The rearrangement links TRBV19 to TRBJ1-1; no clear D gene. Germline V gene lookup returns CDR1 LNHDA and CDR2 SQIVND (reference sequence). This CDR3 is 16 amino acids long. V lost 1 base and J 4 bases, leaving 16 bases between the germline ends.

V usage is TRBV9 and J usage is TRBJ2-2; 8 bases line up with TRBD2. In germline, CDR1 is SGDLS, CDR2 YYNGEE. The V segment lost 4 bases and the J segment 7 bases; nucleotides outside the gene matches: 15. The CDR3 loop spans 17 amino acids. CDR3 residues: CASSPRGAGEVFGELFF. CDR3 nucleotides: TGTGCCAGCAGCCCGCGGGGGGCAGGGGAGGTTTTCGGGGAGCTGTTTTTT.

The chain uses TRBV5-1 and TRBJ1-2, with TRBD1 as a possible D gene (5 bases). CDR3 size: 14 residues. The V gene lost 4 bases and the J gene lost 0 bases, with 10 bases spanning the gap. CDR1 SGHRS and CDR2 YFSETQ come from the germline V gene. CDR3 in DNA: TGCGCCAGCAGCAGTAAGACAGCTAACTATGGCTACACCTTC. Amino acids: CASSSKTANYGYTF.

In DNA, the CDR3 is TGTGCCAGCAGCTTAACGGTGGGGACAACTAATGAAAAACTGTTTTTT. Translating it yields CASSLTVGTTNEKLFF. The chain combines TRBV7-3 with TRBJ1-4, with D unresolved. Germline CDR1 reads SGHTA; CDR2 reads FQGTGA. V was cut by 0 bases and J by 0 bases, with 8 bases left in between. This CDR3 region has 16 residues.

The CDR3 loop reads CASSLDLRGDGYTF. The CDR3 DNA reads TGTGCCAGCAGCTTAGATCTTCGGGGAGATGGCTACACCTTC. The chain couples TRBV11-2 to TRBJ1-2; D gene ambiguous. This CDR3 contains 14 residues. The germline CDR1 and CDR2 sequences are SGHAT and FQNNGV. Trimming removed 0 bases from V and 6 bases from J, with 11 bases in between.

V is TRBV4-1 and J is TRBJ1-5; D not certain. The V end lost 0 bases, the J end lost 0 bases, and 15 bases lay between the germline ends. Germline V lookup: CDR1 MGHRA, CDR2 YSYEKL. CDR3 length: 18 amino acids. The CDR3 sequence: CASSQEALEVDSNQPQHF. CDR3 nucleotides: TGCGCCAGCAGCCAAGAGGCCTTAGAAGTAGATAGCAATCAGCCCCAGCATTTT.

This clone has only one observation. This chain links TRBV6-5 with TRBJ1-5, with 11 bases aligning to TRBD1. The CDR3 runs to 14 residues. Unmatched junction bases numbered 5, after V lost 7 bases and J lost 6 bases. The germline V gene has CDR1 MNHEY and CDR2 SVGAGI. The CDR3 loop is CASTRTGGGQPQHF. The CDR3 DNA follows: TGTGCCAGCACCAGGACAGGGGGCGGTCAGCCCCAGCATTTT.

The chain employs TRBV14 and TRBJ1-1; TRBD1 is a possible D gene (5 bases). V lost 3 bases to trimming and J lost 5 bases, with 16 bases between them. The CDR3 is 15 amino acids. Germline values: CDR1 SGHDN, CDR2 FVKESK. This CDR3 reads CASSQDRQRETEAFF. The DNA for the CDR3 is TGTGCCAGCAGCCAGGATAGACAGCGGGAAACTGAAGCTTTCTTT.

The rearrangement uses TRBV30 and TRBJ1-6; D gene ambiguous. The V and J ends lost 0 bases and 7 bases respectively, with 10 bases between them. CDR1 GTSNPN and CDR2 SVGIG come from the germline V gene (reference sequence). CDR3 length: 14 amino acids. CDR3 in amino acids: CAWSVGQWNSPLHF. CDR3 nucleotide sequence: TGTGCCTGGAGTGTTGGGCAGTGGAATTCACCCCTCCACTTT.

The V call is TRBV7-2, the J call TRBJ1-6; no firm D call. With 1 base removed from V and 7 bases from J, the gap between germline ends came to 5 bases. CDR1 is SGHTA, CDR2 FQGNSA, per germline. This CDR3 region has 13 residues. The CDR3 region has the DNA TGTGCCAGCAGCTTAGAATCCAATTCACCCCTCCACTTT. Translation: CASSLESNSPLHF.

The chain recombines TRBV2 with TRBJ1-1, with D unresolved. In germline, CDR1 is SNHLY, CDR2 FYNNEI. Trimming shortened V by 2 bases and J by 1 base, and 5 bases separated the two germline ends. CDR3 size: 13 residues. CDR3 sequence: CASSERRNTEAFF. CDR3 DNA: TGTGCCAGCAGTGAAAGACGGAACACTGAAGCTTTCTTT.

V and J are TRBV11-2 and TRBJ1-2; possibly TRBD1 for D (5 bases). This CDR3 contains 12 residues. CDR1 and CDR2 (germline): SGHAT, FQNNGV. Trimming removed 5 bases at V and 8 bases at J, with 12 bases between. Written as DNA, the CDR3 is TGTGCCAGCAGCCCCCCGGAGGGGGGCTACACCTTC. It encodes CASSPPEGGYTF.

To note about this clone: Other DNA sequences in the sample encode the same CDR3. The chain uses TRBV5-1 and TRBJ1-4; a possible D gene is TRBD1 (6 bases). Germline CDR1 and CDR2: SGHRS and YFSETQ. The CDR3 loop spans 15 amino acids. Trimming left V 0 bases short and J 0 bases short, with 6 bases between. The CDR3 is CASSLDRATNEKLFF. As DNA, the CDR3 is TGCGCCAGCAGCTTGGACAGGGCAACTAATGAAAAACTGTTTTTT. The full variable domain, its missing parts supplied by reference TRBV5-1 and TRBJ1-4, is KAGVTQTPRYLIKTRGQQVTLSCSPISGHRSVSWYQQTPGQGLQFLFEYFSETQRNKGNFPGRFSGRQFSNSRSEMNVSTLELGDSALYLCASSLDRATNEKLFFGSGTQLSVL.

This CDR3 reads CASSRETGAYEQYF. In DNA, the CDR3 is TGTGCCAGCAGTAGAGAGACAGGGGCCTACGAGCAGTACTTC. The chain links TRBV6-4 to TRBJ2-7, with TRBD1 matching 8 bases. The V and J ends lost 5 bases and 2 bases, in that order; junction bases with no gene match: 5. This CDR3 comprises 14 residues. Per the germline V gene, CDR1 is MRHNA and CDR2 is SNTAGT.

The J gene is TRBJ1-1, the V gene TRBV19; 9 bases line up with TRBD1. Unmatched junction bases numbered 7, after V lost 6 bases and J lost 5 bases. This CDR3 is built from 14 residues. CDR1 and CDR2 from the germline V gene are LNHDA and SQIVND (reference sequence). Written as DNA, the CDR3 is TGTGCCAGTAGGAGACAGGGGGATTGGACTGAAGCTTTCTTT. Translating gives CASRRQGDWTEAFF.

This chain links TRBV10-3 with TRBJ2-2; D unclear. This CDR3 comprises 17 residues. Germline CDR1 ENHRY, CDR2 SYGVKD. V lost 0 bases and J lost 4, with 15 bases in between. CDR3 sequence (DNA): TGTGCCATCAGTGAGTCAGGTCCAGGCGACCTCACCGGGGAGCTGTTTTTT. It codes for CAISESGPGDLTGELFF.

J is TRBJ2-1 and V is TRBV5-1, with D tentatively TRBD1 (6 bases). CDR1 and CDR2 (germline): SGHRS, YFSETQ. The CDR3 spans 15 residues. V was cut by 4 bases and J by 0 bases, with 11 bases left in between. This chain's CDR3 is CASSPGQYSYNEQFF. The CDR3 DNA reads TGCGCCAGCAGCCCGGGACAATACTCCTACAATGAGCAGTTCTTC.